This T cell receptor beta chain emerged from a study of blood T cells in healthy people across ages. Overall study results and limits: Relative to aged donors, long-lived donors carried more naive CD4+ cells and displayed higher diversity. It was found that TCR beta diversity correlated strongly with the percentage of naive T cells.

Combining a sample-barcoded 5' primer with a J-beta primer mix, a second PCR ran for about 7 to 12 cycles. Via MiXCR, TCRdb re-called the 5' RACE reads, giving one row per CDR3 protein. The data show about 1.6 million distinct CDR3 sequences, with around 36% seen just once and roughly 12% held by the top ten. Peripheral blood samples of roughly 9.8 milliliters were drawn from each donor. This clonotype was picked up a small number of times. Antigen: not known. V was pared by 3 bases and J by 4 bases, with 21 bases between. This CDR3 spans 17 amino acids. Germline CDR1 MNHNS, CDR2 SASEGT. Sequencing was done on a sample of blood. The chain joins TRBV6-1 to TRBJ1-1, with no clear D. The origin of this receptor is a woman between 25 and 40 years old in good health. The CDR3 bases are TGTGCCAGCAGTGACATTAGGTATAGGGATGAGGGCACTGAAGCTTTCTTT. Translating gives CASSDIRYRDEGTEAFF.